A selection of T cell receptor beta chains follows, all from one sample in a study of radiation and T cells in renal cell carcinoma. Profiling relied on immunoSEQ multiplex PCR, and the TCRdb table lists in-frame clones only, not all of them. The sample yields tens of thousands of clones, about 86% seen once. The specimen was blood, collected from a patient whose treatment included radiotherapy and nephrectomy. Receptors were obtained from a woman aged 45-65 years with renal cell carcinoma. CDR3s include the opening cysteine and the closing phenylalanine or tryptophan. Fields, in order: J gene, D gene, clone size, V gene, CDR3 length, CDR3 DNA, CDR3 protein. D genes are given only for firm matches. Expanded clones are given a class, and other clones once, few, many or no size at all.

TRBJ1-1,-,-,TRBV28,16,TGTGCCAGCAGCGACGAAAGGGGGGCCGGTAGCACTGAAGCTTTCTTT,CASSDERGAGSTEAFF
TRBJ2-7,TRBD1,-,TRBV6-5,15,TGTGCCAGCAGCCGGGACAGGGGCCCTTCCTACGAGCAGTACTTC,CASSRDRGPSYEQYF
TRBJ2-5,-,-,TRBV7-9,15,TGTGCCAGCAGCTTAGGGGACCCAGCGGTCGAGACCCAGTACTTC,CASSLGDPAVETQYF
TRBJ1-2,-,-,TRBV9,15,TGTGCCAGCAGTTCAACCCTCGGACACGAAGGTGGCTACACCTTC,CASSSTLGHEGGYTF
TRBJ2-7,-,-,TRBV4-3,12,TGCGCCAGCAGCCAAGACACCTACGAGCAGTACTTC,CASSQDTYEQYF
TRBJ2-1,-,-,TRBV27,14,TGTGCCAGCAGTAAACAGGGTAGGACCAATGAGCAGTTCTTC,CASSKQGRTNEQFF
TRBJ2-2,-,-,TRBV4-3,17,TGCGCCAGCAGCCAAGATTTGATGCGGGTGGGAACCGGGGAGCTGTTTTTT,CASSQDLMRVGTGELFF
TRBJ1-3,-,-,TRBV25-1,17,TGTGCCAGCAGTGAAGGGTATGGAGGGACTTCTGGAAACACCATATATTTT,CASSEGYGGTSGNTIYF
TRBJ1-1,TRBD1,-,TRBV10-3,16,TGTGCTACCGGAGGGACAGCGGCAAACATGAACACTGAAGCTTTCTTT,CATGGTAANMNTEAFF
TRBJ2-3,TRBD2,few,TRBV27,15,TGTGCCAGCAGCCCACGGTGGCGGGAGGTGGATACGCAGTATTTT,CASSPRWREVDTQYF
TRBJ1-2,TRBD1,-,TRBV7-9,15,TGTGCCAGCAGCATCTCGACAGGGCGCGACTATGGCTACACCTTC,CASSISTGRDYGYTF
TRBJ1-5,-,-,TRBV15,13,TGTGCCACCAGCAGAGATCTCGGTCAGCCCCAGCATTTT,CATSRDLGQPQHF
TRBJ1-1,TRBD1,-,TRBV28,12,TGTGCCAGCCTACAGGGGGCGGTTGAAGCTTTCTTT,CASLQGAVEAFF
TRBJ1-1,-,few,TRBV2,12,TGTGCCAGCAGTGGGGACCCCACGGGAGCTTTCTTT,CASSGDPTGAFF
TRBJ1-2,-,-,TRBV19,11,TGTGCCAGTGAAGACGGCGGCGGCTACACCTTC,CASEDGGGYTF
TRBJ2-4,TRBD1,-,TRBV30,16,TGTGCCGCAAAGCCGGGACAGCATTTAGCCAAAAACATTCAGTACTTC,CAAKPGQHLAKNIQYF
TRBJ2-7,-,-,TRBV18,16,TGTGCCAGCTCACCACGGGGGGGCGCTTCTTCCTACGAGCAGTACTTC,CASSPRGGASSYEQYF
TRBJ2-3,TRBD2,many,TRBV9,15,TGTGCCAACTTCTGCGGGGGGGAAGGCACAGATACGCAGTATTTT,CANFCGGEGTDTQYF
TRBJ1-3,-,once,TRBV7-2,13,TGTGCCAGCAGCTCGTCCCCAGGCAACACCATATATTTT,CASSSSPGNTIYF
TRBJ1-5,-,-,TRBV7-2,13,TGTGCCAGCAGTTACGACGGGAATCAGCCCCAGCATTTT,CASSYDGNQPQHF
TRBJ2-1,TRBD1,-,TRBV6-5,14,TGTGCCAGCAGTACGGGACAGGGGAACAATGAGCAGTTCTTC,CASSTGQGNNEQFF
TRBJ1-2,-,-,TRBV9,14,TGTGCCAGCAGCGTAGATCGGTCTGGGTATGGCTACACCTTC,CASSVDRSGYGYTF
TRBJ2-5,-,-,TRBV10-1,16,TGCGCCAGCAGTGAGTCTAGCGAGCCAACGCGGGAGACCCAGTACTTC,CASSESSEPTRETQYF
TRBJ2-5,TRBD1,-,TRBV13,15,TGTGCCAGCAGCTTAGGGACAGGGCTTTCAGAGACCCAGTACTTC,CASSLGTGLSETQYF
TRBJ2-1,TRBD2,-,TRBV7-2,13,TGTGCCAGCAGCGGAGGGAGGGCAAATGAGCAGTTCTTC,CASSGGRANEQFF
TRBJ2-1,-,once,TRBV2,13,TGTGCCAGCAGTGTGTCCGGTTACAATGAGCAGTTCTTC,CASSVSGYNEQFF